The 26 T cell receptor beta chains reported below all come from one sample, sequenced in a study of early T cells in non-severe SARS-CoV-2 infection. TCRdb independently ran MiXCR on the 5' RACE reads; one entry per CDR3 protein. The sample lists around 83,000 distinct CDR3 sequences; more than 9% were seen once. Specimen: whole blood, collected at baseline. These receptors came from an adult who was a healthcare worker with PCR-confirmed SARS-CoV-2 infection or an uninfected control (not recorded which).

V usage is TRBV5-4 and J usage is TRBJ1-1; TRBD1 agrees at 12 bases. V lost 4 bases and J lost 4; bases outside the gene matches: 8. CDR3 size: 16 residues. The germline V gene has CDR1 SGHNT and CDR2 YYREEE (reference sequence). The CDR3 DNA is TGTGCCAGCAGCGCGGGACAGGGGGCGAGTGGCACTGAAGCTTTCTTT. Its translation: CASSAGQGASGTEAFF.

This chain links TRBV20-1 with TRBJ1-2, with no clear D. The CDR3 consists of 13 residues. CDR1 is DFQATT and CDR2 is SNEGSKA in the germline V gene (reference sequence). The germline V and J ends were trimmed by 1 base and 10 bases, with 16 bases remaining between them. CDR3: CSARGLLDFHYTF. The CDR3, as DNA: TGCAGTGCTAGAGGCCTATTGGATTTCCACTACACCTTC.

This clonotype was seen a handful of times. The chain recombines TRBV9 with TRBJ2-1, with D perhaps TRBD2 (6 bases). Per germline, CDR1 SGDLS and CDR2 YYNGEE. The CDR3 consists of 15 residues. The V end lost 4 bases, the J end lost 5 bases, and 16 bases lay between the germline ends. CDR3 in amino acids: CASSYGTLPNNEQFF. The CDR3 nucleotides are TGTGCCAGCAGCTACGGGACTCTACCCAACAATGAGCAGTTCTTC.

V is TRBV18 and J is TRBJ2-1; 9 bases line up with TRBD1. Per germline, CDR1 KGHSH and CDR2 LQKENI. After removal of 0 bases from V and 6 bases from J, the junction contained 6 bases not matched to a gene. This CDR3 region has 16 residues. This chain's CDR3 is CASSPPSGQGSNEQFF. The CDR3 nucleotides read TGTGCCAGCTCACCACCCTCCGGACAGGGGAGCAATGAGCAGTTCTTC.

This clonotype was seen only a few times. V and J are TRBV12-3 or TRBV12-4 and TRBJ1-2; D is possibly TRBD1 (6 bases). Trimming removed 5 bases from V and 4 bases from J, with 11 bases in between. The CDR3 length is 13 residues. This chain's CDR3 is CASSQQGIYGYTF. CDR3 nucleotide sequence: TGTGCCAGCAGTCAACAGGGAATCTATGGCTACACCTTC.

This clonotype was detected a few times. This chain links TRBV30 with TRBJ2-5, with D hard to call. The V end lost 0 bases, the J end lost 2 bases, and 4 bases lay between the germline ends. The germline gives CDR1 GTSNPN, CDR2 SVGIG (reference sequence). The CDR3 runs 12 residues. The CDR3 spells CAWSVLQETQYF. CDR3 coding DNA: TGTGCCTGGAGTGTATTACAAGAGACCCAGTACTTC.

This clonotype was picked up a small number of times. A much more abundant neighbour one base away suggests this may be a read error. The rearrangement links TRBV4-2 to TRBJ2-5; a possible D gene is TRBD1 (6 bases). V dropped 4 bases and J dropped 2 bases, with 14 bases sitting between them. Germline V gene data show CDR1 as LGHNA and CDR2 as YNFKEQ. The CDR3 consists of 15 residues. The CDR3 protein is CASSPGSGDQETQYF. CDR3 nucleotide sequence: TGTGCCAGCAGCCCCGGGTCAGGGGATCAAGAGACCCAGTACTTC.

This clonotype was detected a few times. The chain carries TRBV4-1 and TRBJ1-1, with D tentatively TRBD1 (5 bases). From germline, CDR1 is MGHRA and CDR2 YSYEKL. The V end was cut by 0 bases, the J end by 0 bases, with 14 bases between. CDR3 size: 17 residues. CDR3 DNA: TGCGCCAGCAGCCAAGATCTAGGGGCCCGGGTGAACACTGAAGCTTTCTTT. Its translation: CASSQDLGARVNTEAFF.

This clonotype was counted only a few times. The chain couples TRBV10-3 to TRBJ2-7, with D uncertain. Trimming left V 10 bases short and J 0 bases short, with 16 bases between. The CDR3 is 14 amino acids. Germline assignment: CDR1 ENHRY and CDR2 SYGVKD. CDR3 amino acids: CATFPAESSYEQYF. The CDR3 region has the DNA TGTGCCACCTTCCCGGCGGAGAGCTCCTACGAGCAGTACTTC.

This clonotype has ten or more counts. The chain recombines TRBV24-1 with TRBJ2-2; 7 bases line up with TRBD2. This CDR3 region has 16 residues. With 5 bases clipped from V and 1 base from J, the junction kept 6 bases outside the gene matches. Germline lookup yields CDR1 KGHDR and CDR2 SFDVKD. The CDR3 sequence: CATSGLAERNTGELFF. In DNA, the CDR3 is TGTGCCACCAGTGGTCTAGCGGAGAGGAACACCGGGGAGCTGTTTTTT.

This clonotype was counted between two and nine times. The chain couples TRBV18 to TRBJ2-1; tentatively, D is TRBD2 (6 bases). The V gene's germline CDR1 is KGHSH and CDR2 LQKENI. The germline V and J ends were trimmed by 2 bases and 0 bases, with 17 bases remaining between them. CDR3 length: 18 amino acids. The CDR3 DNA is TGTGCCAGCTCACCAGTAGGGTCGGGACTCAGCTCCTACAATGAGCAGTTCTTC. Protein: CASSPVGSGLSSYNEQFF. Full variable domain (rest looked up from reference TRBV18 and TRBJ2-1): NAGVMQNPRHLVRRRGQEARLRCSPMKGHSHVYWYRQLPEEGLKFMVYLQKENIIDESGMPKERFSAEFPKEGPSILRIQQVVRGDSAAYFCASSPVGSGLSSYNEQFFGPGTRLTVL.

This clonotype appeared a few times. This chain connects TRBV7-3 to TRBJ2-2; 11 nucleotides match TRBD1. Germline values: CDR1 SGHTA, CDR2 FQGTGA. This CDR3 contains 17 residues. V lost 1 base to trimming and J lost 6 bases; unmatched junction nucleotides: 7. The DNA for the CDR3 is TGTGCCAGCAGCTTAATGGCCCCGGGACAGGGGGCCGGGGAGCTGTTTTTT. It translates to CASSLMAPGQGAGELFF.

This clonotype was seen more than once but under ten times. CDR3 protein: CASSLLRYEQYF. The CDR3 region has the DNA TGTGCCAGCAGTTTACTCCGCTACGAGCAGTACTTC. This sequence joins TRBV28 and TRBJ2-7; the D is unclear. Trimming pared 2 bases from V and 3 bases from J, leaving 5 bases between. The germline V gene encodes CDR1 MDHEN and CDR2 SYDVKM. CDR3 length equals 12 residues. The full variable domain, its missing parts supplied by reference TRBV28 and TRBJ2-7, is DVKVTQSSRYLVKRTGEKVFLECVQDMDHENMFWYRQDPGLGLRLIYFSYDVKMKEKGDIPEGYSVSREKKERFSLILESASTNQTSMYLCASSLLRYEQYFGPGTRLTVT.

This clonotype came up many times. The V call is TRBV12-3 or TRBV12-4, the J call TRBJ1-1, with no clear D. Trimming cost V 3 bases and J 7 bases, with 18 bases left between them. The CDR3 has 15 amino acids. The CDR3 region has the DNA TGTGCCAGCAGTTTTTCGACGGATCCACTCAATGAAGCTTTCTTT. It yields the protein CASSFSTDPLNEAFF.

This clonotype was counted between two and nine times. The chain joins TRBV6-6 to TRBJ2-1, with 9 bases matching TRBD2. Trimming cost V 8 bases and J 6 bases; bases outside gene matches: 2. The germline gives CDR1 MNHNY, CDR2 SVGAGI (reference sequence). The CDR3 is made up of 12 amino acids. CDR3 sequence: CASGSGSNEQFF. The CDR3 DNA reads TGTGCCAGCGGTAGCGGGAGCAATGAGCAGTTCTTC.

In its sample, this clonotype was seen many times. The conserved phenylalanine or tryptophan normally closing the CDR3 is absent here, so this likely arose from a read error. The DNA is left out, because the CDR3 cannot be placed on it with certainty; the CDR3 is given as TCRdb lists it. This rearrangement joins TRBV20-1 to TRBJ1-1. The CDR3 contains 13 residues when both ends are counted. Germline V gene lookup returns CDR1 DFQATT and CDR2 SNEGSKA (reference sequence). CDR3 sequence: CSARTRDNAGFIT.

J is TRBJ1-1 and V is TRBV7-9, with D unclear. The CDR3 is 13 amino acids. Germline CDR1 SEHNR, CDR2 FQNEAQ (reference sequence). V lost 1 base and J lost 1, with 4 bases in between. This chain's CDR3 is CASSLEPNTEAFF. CDR3 coding DNA: TGTGCCAGCAGCTTAGAACCGAACACTGAAGCTTTCTTT.

This clonotype was detected ten times or more. This chain links TRBV7-2 with TRBJ2-5; 10 bases align to TRBD2. Germline assignment: CDR1 SGHTA and CDR2 FQGNSA. This CDR3 is built from 18 residues. Germline trimming cut 4 bases from V and 2 bases from J; bases unmatched to any gene: 13. In DNA, the CDR3 is TGTGCCAGCAGCTCGCTGACTAGCGGGCCACTAAAACAAGAGACCCAGTACTTC. Encoded protein: CASSSLTSGPLKQETQYF.

This clonotype was counted a few times. The chain combines TRBV12-3 or TRBV12-4 with TRBJ2-5, with a weak D call TRBD2 (5 bases). Trimming took off 6 bases at V and 7 bases at J, with 15 bases between the two ends. The CDR3 sequence is 13 residues long. The CDR3, as DNA: TGTGCCAGCAGCCGGCTGGCGGGCGGGACCCAGTACTTC. Its translation: CASSRLAGGTQYF.

The rearrangement joins TRBV20-1 to TRBJ2-1; TRBD1 matches at 7 bases. CDR1 is DFQATT, CDR2 SNEGSKA, per germline (reference sequence). V shed 4 bases, J shed 4 bases, and the junction held 1 base outside the gene matches. This CDR3 spans 12 amino acids. DNA for the CDR3: TGCAGTGCTACGGGACAGTACAATGAGCAGTTCTTC. Encoded protein: CSATGQYNEQFF.

The gene calls are TRBV5-1 and TRBJ2-7; D possibly matches TRBD1 or TRBD2 (5 bases each). The CDR3 covers 15 residues. With 0 bases removed from V and 3 bases from J, the gap between germline ends came to 13 bases. From germline, CDR1 is SGHRS and CDR2 YFSETQ. In nucleotides, the CDR3 is TGCGCCAGCAGCTTGGGGGGACCTCCTGACTACGAGCAGTACTTC. Residues: CASSLGGPPDYEQYF.

Only a few counts were recorded for this clonotype. The V call is TRBV28, the J call TRBJ2-5, with D hard to call. Germline loops: CDR1 MDHEN, CDR2 SYDVKM. The CDR3 runs to 16 residues. The V gene lost 4 bases and the J gene lost 1 base, with 16 bases spanning the gap. DNA for the CDR3: TGTGCCAGCAGTTCCCGTTCGTGGGGAATCCAAGAGACCCAGTACTTC. Its translation is CASSSRSWGIQETQYF.

This clonotype has at least ten counts. The chain is built from TRBV5-1 and TRBJ1-2, with D possibly matching TRBD1 (6 bases). The germline gives CDR1 SGHRS, CDR2 YFSETQ. V was clipped by 0 bases and J by 8 bases, with 8 bases between them. CDR3 length equals 12 residues. The CDR3: CASSLAGDGYTF. The DNA of the CDR3 is TGCGCCAGCAGCTTGGCAGGGGACGGCTACACCTTC.

This clonotype is medium-sized by share. CDR3 residues: CASSPTSADEQFF. Written as DNA, the CDR3 is TGTGCCAGCTCACCTACTAGCGCAGATGAGCAGTTCTTC. V and J are TRBV18 and TRBJ2-1, with 7 bases matching TRBD2. The CDR3 has 13 residues. Germline V CDR1 and CDR2: KGHSH, LQKENI. V shed 3 bases and J 8 bases; nucleotides not matched to a gene: 4.

The sample holds a few counts of this clonotype. In DNA, the CDR3 is TGTGCCAGCAGCTTAGATAATAGGAATGAGCAGTTCTTC. The encoded protein is CASSLDNRNEQFF. The chain is built from TRBV11-3 and TRBJ2-1; D unresolved. V gave up 0 bases and J gave up 7 bases, with 7 bases separating them. The CDR3 has 13 amino acids. CDR1 is SGHNT and CDR2 is YENEEA in the germline V gene.

The chain carries TRBV6-4 and TRBJ2-1; TRBD1 might be the D (5 bases). The CDR3 contains 15 residues. Trimming left V 2 bases short and J 2 bases short, with 10 bases between. The V gene's germline CDR1 is MRHNA and CDR2 SNTAGT. CDR3 bases: TGTGCCAGCAGTGACGTCTCCAGGGCCTACAATGAGCAGTTCTTC. Amino acids: CASSDVSRAYNEQFF.